This T cell receptor beta chain stems from a study of shared clonotypes between healthy human individuals. General study points: Donors were few, which limited the genetic and exposure-history diversity represented.

Comments on this clone: Its specificity is not known.

All donors qualified as healthy HIV-negative adults and had experienced no recent acute infections or vaccinations. Unsorted samples relied on about 86 million PBMCs, which served as the source of genomic DNA. Germline CDR1 is SGHTA and CDR2 is FQGTGA. There are 14 residues in the CDR3. V dropped 6 bases and J dropped 5 bases, with 15 bases sitting between them. Sequencing on ten immunoSEQ deep assay plates was performed for unsorted PBMC DNA. Method: immunoSEQ multiplex PCR; TCRdb's copy keeps in-frame clones and lacks some. The top ten hold around an eighth of the sample, which has about 480,000 clones, 75% to 80% seen once.

The receptor was isolated from a middle-aged woman in good health. Some clones in this sample may be carry-over from other donors' samples. The material sequenced was PBMCs. This chain uses TRBV7-3 with TRBJ2-3; D may be TRBD2 (5 bases). The chain's CDR3 is CASRGEREKDTQYF. The CDR3 nucleotides are TGTGCCAGCAGGGGAGAGAGGGAGAAAGATACGCAGTATTTT.